This is a list of T cell receptor beta chains from one sample in a study of Ad26.COV2.S vaccination and SARS-CoV-2 variants. Data came from immunoSEQ multiplex PCR; TCRdb stores just in-frame clones and leaves some out. This sample has 350,000 to 500,000 clones, with 80% to 90% found just once. The source was peripheral blood, collected in a trial of Ad26.COV2.S vaccine versus placebo. The receptors shown here come from a person between 18 and 59 years old who received the Ad26.COV2.S COVID-19 vaccine or a placebo. Both conserved end residues are part of each CDR3. A D gene is named only where the DNA matches it firmly. Where a row states a size, it is once, few, many or the class of an expanded clone; other rows omit it.

j_gene: TRBJ1-1; abundance: NA; d_gene: NA; v_gene: TRBV7-9; CDR3aa: CASAAGFTEAFF; CDR3nt: TGTGCCAGCGCAGCGGGTTTTACTGAAGCTTTCTTT
j_gene: TRBJ2-3; abundance: NA; d_gene: TRBD2; v_gene: TRBV11-3; CDR3aa: CASSRTSSADTQYF; CDR3nt: TGTGCCAGCAGCAGGACTAGCAGCGCAGATACGCAGTATTTT
j_gene: TRBJ2-3; abundance: NA; d_gene: NA; v_gene: TRBV10-3; CDR3aa: CAISESNTDTQYF; CDR3nt: TGTGCCATCAGTGAGTCGAACACAGATACGCAGTATTTT
j_gene: TRBJ1-2; abundance: NA; d_gene: NA; v_gene: TRBV19; CDR3aa: CATRTRWGGYTF; CDR3nt: TGTGCCACTAGGACCCGGTGGGGTGGCTACACCTTC
j_gene: TRBJ1-1; abundance: NA; d_gene: NA; v_gene: TRBV30; CDR3aa: CAWSDGSTEAFF; CDR3nt: TGTGCCTGGAGCGACGGTAGCACTGAAGCTTTCTTT
j_gene: TRBJ2-4; abundance: NA; d_gene: NA; v_gene: TRBV11-2; CDR3aa: CASSLVSRDKNIQYF; CDR3nt: TGTGCCAGCAGCTTAGTGTCCAGAGATAAAAACATTCAGTACTTC
j_gene: TRBJ2-1; abundance: NA; d_gene: NA; v_gene: TRBV19; CDR3aa: CASSARGLLYNEQFF; CDR3nt: TGTGCCAGTAGTGCGAGGGGACTGCTCTACAATGAGCAGTTCTTC
j_gene: TRBJ2-3; abundance: NA; d_gene: TRBD2; v_gene: TRBV5-1; CDR3aa: CASSFPGSGESTDTQYF; CDR3nt: TGCGCCAGCAGCTTTCCGGGTAGCGGGGAAAGCACAGATACGCAGTATTTT
j_gene: TRBJ1-4; abundance: NA; d_gene: NA; v_gene: TRBV7-2; CDR3aa: CASSLGPPSPGGEKLFF; CDR3nt: TGTGCCAGCAGCTTAGGGCCCCCCAGTCCTGGGGGTGAAAAACTGTTTTTT
j_gene: TRBJ1-5; abundance: NA; d_gene: NA; v_gene: TRBV27; CDR3aa: CASSLSSRALRGSNQPQHF; CDR3nt: TGTGCCAGCAGTTTATCGAGCAGGGCCTTACGGGGTAGCAATCAGCCCCAGCATTTT
j_gene: TRBJ1-2; abundance: NA; d_gene: NA; v_gene: TRBV19; CDR3aa: CASSTYGGGRYGYTF; CDR3nt: TGTGCCAGTAGTACCTACGGGGGGGGCCGCTATGGCTACACCTTC
j_gene: TRBJ2-1; abundance: NA; d_gene: TRBD2; v_gene: TRBV19; CDR3aa: CASRGAGVPNEQFF; CDR3nt: TGTGCCAGTAGGGGAGCGGGAGTCCCCAATGAGCAGTTCTTC
j_gene: TRBJ2-3; abundance: NA; d_gene: TRBD1; v_gene: TRBV7-9; CDR3aa: CASSYTGDPSTDTQYF; CDR3nt: TGTGCCAGCAGTTACACAGGGGACCCTAGCACAGATACGCAGTATTTT
j_gene: TRBJ2-2; abundance: NA; d_gene: TRBD2; v_gene: TRBV15; CDR3aa: CATSPGGENTGELFF; CDR3nt: TGTGCCACCAGCCCGGGGGGGGAAAACACCGGGGAGCTGTTTTTT
j_gene: TRBJ1-3; abundance: NA; d_gene: NA; v_gene: TRBV6-5; CDR3aa: CASSYSQRSGNTIYF; CDR3nt: TGTGCCAGCAGTTACTCTCAACGCTCTGGAAACACCATATATTTT
j_gene: TRBJ2-1; abundance: NA; d_gene: NA; v_gene: TRBV5-1; CDR3aa: CASSFTSYNEQFF; CDR3nt: TGCGCCAGCAGCTTCACTAGCTACAATGAGCAGTTCTTC
j_gene: TRBJ1-2; abundance: NA; d_gene: TRBD1; v_gene: TRBV11-3; CDR3aa: CASSPGTGNYGYTF; CDR3nt: TGTGCCAGCAGCCCGGGGACAGGGAACTATGGCTACACCTTC
j_gene: TRBJ1-2; abundance: NA; d_gene: NA; v_gene: TRBV3-1/TRBV3-2; CDR3aa: CASSPKRQVSHYGYTF; CDR3nt: TGTGCCAGCAGCCCGAAACGACAGGTTTCCCACTATGGCTACACCTTC
j_gene: TRBJ2-3; abundance: NA; d_gene: NA; v_gene: TRBV7-2; CDR3aa: CASSLVVYTDTQYF; CDR3nt: TGTGCCAGCAGCTTAGTAGTCTATACAGATACGCAGTATTTT
j_gene: TRBJ2-3; abundance: NA; d_gene: NA; v_gene: TRBV7-3; CDR3aa: CASSPHGADTQYF; CDR3nt: TGTGCCAGCAGCCCCCACGGGGCAGATACGCAGTATTTT
j_gene: TRBJ2-3; abundance: NA; d_gene: NA; v_gene: TRBV27; CDR3aa: CASSLFSLTDTQYF; CDR3nt: TGTGCCAGCAGTTTATTTTCCCTCACAGATACGCAGTATTTT
j_gene: TRBJ1-2; abundance: NA; d_gene: TRBD1; v_gene: TRBV5-1; CDR3aa: CASSTRGGYGYTF; CDR3nt: TGCGCCAGCTCAACCAGGGGGGGCTATGGCTACACCTTC
j_gene: TRBJ2-3; abundance: few; d_gene: NA; v_gene: TRBV7-3; CDR3aa: CASRQTGTKGTQYF; CDR3nt: TGTGCCAGCAGACAAACGGGTACGAAGGGGACGCAGTATTTT
j_gene: TRBJ2-5; abundance: few; d_gene: NA; v_gene: TRBV2; CDR3aa: CASSERRGATETQYF; CDR3nt: TGTGCCAGCAGTGAGCGCCGGGGGGCGACAGAGACCCAGTACTTC
j_gene: TRBJ2-1; abundance: NA; d_gene: NA; v_gene: TRBV18; CDR3aa: CASSPLRSYNEQFF; CDR3nt: TGTGCCAGCTCACCCCTCCGCTCCTACAATGAGCAGTTCTTC
j_gene: TRBJ1-5; abundance: few; d_gene: NA; v_gene: TRBV5-1; CDR3aa: CASSLGPGDQPQHF; CDR3nt: TGCGCCAGCAGCTTGGGGCCAGGGGATCAGCCCCAGCATTTT
j_gene: TRBJ2-3; abundance: NA; d_gene: NA; v_gene: TRBV5-6; CDR3aa: CASSLGYTGYGQYF; CDR3nt: TGTGCCAGCAGCTTGGGGTACACAGGTTACGGGCAGTATTTT
j_gene: TRBJ2-3; abundance: NA; d_gene: TRBD2; v_gene: TRBV2; CDR3aa: CASSLYGGATTDTQYF; CDR3nt: TGTGCCAGCAGTCTATACGGGGGGGCCACCACAGATACGCAGTATTTT
j_gene: TRBJ1-5; abundance: NA; d_gene: TRBD1; v_gene: TRBV28; CDR3aa: CASSPGTGQQDNQSQHF; CDR3nt: TGTGCCAGCAGTCCCGGGACGGGACAGCAAGATAATCAGTCCCAGCATTTT
j_gene: TRBJ2-3; abundance: NA; d_gene: TRBD1; v_gene: TRBV2; CDR3aa: CASIFLDRVGTDTQYF; CDR3nt: TGTGCCAGCATCTTCCTGGACAGGGTGGGCACAGATACGCAGTATTTT
j_gene: TRBJ1-5; abundance: few; d_gene: TRBD1; v_gene: TRBV7-8; CDR3aa: CASSPQGVNQPQHF; CDR3nt: TGTGCCAGCAGCCCGCAGGGGGTCAATCAGCCCCAGCATTTT
j_gene: TRBJ1-4; abundance: NA; d_gene: NA; v_gene: TRBV7-9; CDR3aa: CASSLVLSEKLFF; CDR3nt: TGTGCCAGCAGCTTAGTTCTGAGTGAAAAACTGTTTTTT
j_gene: TRBJ1-6; abundance: NA; d_gene: TRBD1; v_gene: TRBV2; CDR3aa: CASSSRTGWGSPLHF; CDR3nt: TGTGCCAGCAGCTCAAGGACAGGTTGGGGTTCACCCCTCCACTTT
j_gene: TRBJ2-5; abundance: NA; d_gene: NA; v_gene: TRBV4-2; CDR3aa: CASSQASWGEKTQYF; CDR3nt: TGTGCCAGCAGCCAAGCCTCGTGGGGGGAAAAGACCCAGTACTTC
j_gene: TRBJ2-1; abundance: NA; d_gene: TRBD2; v_gene: TRBV12-5; CDR3aa: CASGLVSGGLAVYNEQFF; CDR3nt: TGTGCTAGTGGTTTGGTAAGTGGGGGACTAGCGGTCTACAATGAGCAGTTCTTC
j_gene: TRBJ2-5; abundance: NA; d_gene: TRBD2; v_gene: TRBV9; CDR3aa: CASSPRLAGGRETQYF; CDR3nt: TGTGCCAGCAGCCCCAGACTAGCGGGGGGGCGGGAGACCCAGTACTTC
j_gene: TRBJ2-1; abundance: NA; d_gene: TRBD2; v_gene: TRBV11-3; CDR3aa: CASSFRRGSGRYNEQFF; CDR3nt: TGTGCCAGCAGCTTCCGCCGGGGTAGCGGGAGGTACAATGAGCAGTTCTTC
j_gene: TRBJ2-2; abundance: NA; d_gene: TRBD2; v_gene: TRBV7-3; CDR3aa: CASSPRGGADTGELFF; CDR3nt: TGTGCCAGCAGCCCCCGGGGGGGAGCGGACACCGGGGAGCTGTTTTTT
j_gene: TRBJ2-2; abundance: once; d_gene: NA; v_gene: TRBV4-3; CDR3aa: CASSQEPGLDTGELFF; CDR3nt: TGCGCCAGCAGCCAAGAACCGGGACTGGACACCGGGGAGCTGTTTTTT
j_gene: TRBJ2-7; abundance: NA; d_gene: NA; v_gene: TRBV2; CDR3aa: CASIWSSTYEQYF; CDR3nt: TGTGCCAGCATCTGGTCAAGCACCTACGAGCAGTACTTC
j_gene: TRBJ2-2; abundance: NA; d_gene: TRBD1; v_gene: TRBV5-1; CDR3aa: CASSEGQGNTGELFF; CDR3nt: TGCGCCAGCAGCGAGGGACAGGGGAACACCGGGGAGCTGTTTTTT
j_gene: TRBJ2-5; abundance: NA; d_gene: TRBD1; v_gene: TRBV11-2; CDR3aa: CASSLDSGTGYSREETQYF; CDR3nt: TGTGCCAGCAGCTTAGATTCCGGGACAGGTTATTCCCGGGAAGAGACCCAGTACTTC
j_gene: TRBJ1-4; abundance: NA; d_gene: NA; v_gene: TRBV7-2; CDR3aa: CASSTRATNEKLFF; CDR3nt: TGTGCCAGCAGCACCAGAGCAACTAATGAAAAACTGTTTTTT
j_gene: TRBJ2-3; abundance: NA; d_gene: TRBD1; v_gene: TRBV4-3; CDR3aa: CASSQGDRVDSNTQYF; CDR3nt: TGCGCCAGCAGCCAGGGAGACAGGGTCGATAGTAATACGCAGTATTTT
j_gene: TRBJ1-1; abundance: NA; d_gene: NA; v_gene: TRBV19; CDR3aa: CASSIQGTTEAFF; CDR3nt: TGTGCCAGTAGTATTCAGGGGACCACTGAAGCTTTCTTT
j_gene: TRBJ1-2; abundance: NA; d_gene: NA; v_gene: TRBV28; CDR3aa: CATRTLNYGYTF; CDR3nt: TGTGCCACCCGCACCCTCAACTATGGCTACACCTTC
j_gene: TRBJ2-5; abundance: NA; d_gene: NA; v_gene: TRBV7-6; CDR3aa: CASSLAGVRETQYF; CDR3nt: TGTGCCAGCAGCTTAGCTGGGGTTCGGGAGACCCAGTACTTC
j_gene: TRBJ2-7; abundance: NA; d_gene: TRBD1; v_gene: TRBV4-2; CDR3aa: CASSSRDSTYEQYF; CDR3nt: TGTGCCAGCAGCTCCCGGGACAGCACCTACGAGCAGTACTTC
j_gene: TRBJ2-6; abundance: NA; d_gene: TRBD2; v_gene: TRBV10-3; CDR3aa: CAASPLAGAGANVLTF; CDR3nt: TGTGCCGCCTCCCCCCTCGCGGGGGCTGGGGCCAACGTCCTGACTTTC
j_gene: TRBJ2-2; abundance: NA; d_gene: TRBD2; v_gene: TRBV7-6; CDR3aa: CASSLVGSGGAELFF; CDR3nt: TGTGCCAGCAGCTTAGTTGGCAGCGGGGGGGCCGAGCTGTTTTTT
j_gene: TRBJ2-7; abundance: NA; d_gene: NA; v_gene: TRBV2; CDR3aa: CASSESGYGSYEQYF; CDR3nt: TGTGCCAGCAGTGAATCGGGATATGGGTCCTACGAGCAGTACTTC
j_gene: TRBJ2-1; abundance: NA; d_gene: NA; v_gene: TRBV29-1; CDR3aa: CSVVHGSPLYYNEQFF; CDR3nt: TGCAGCGTTGTTCACGGGAGCCCTCTGTACTACAATGAGCAGTTCTTC
j_gene: TRBJ1-2; abundance: NA; d_gene: TRBD1; v_gene: TRBV6-6; CDR3aa: CATEDRDYGYTF; CDR3nt: TGTGCCACTGAAGACAGGGACTATGGCTACACCTTC